This section outlines one TCR beta chain sequence together with its context. Its antigen is unknown. The CDR3 spans 12 residues. Germline-derived CDR1 and CDR2 are SQVTM and ANQGSEA. Trimming shortened V by 4 bases and J by 10 bases, and 16 bases separated the two germline ends. The record originates from a study of cytomegalovirus exposure and HLA in healthy donors. Study-level findings and limits: By HLA locus, TCR association rates varied in a later analysis, with DRB1 showing the most and HLA-C the fewest. A highly shared variant cluster was judged a likely technical artifact.

The PCR made use of 60 Vbeta and 13 Jbeta primers. Method: immunoSEQ multiplex PCR; TCRdb's copy keeps in-frame clones and lacks some. The specimen's table records over 70,000 clones. The donors, nominally healthy at sampling, likely had unrecorded immune exposures. The chain recombines TRBV29-1 with TRBJ1-1; D gene ambiguous. Source material: PBMCs. The source of this sequence is a woman in her thirties or forties in good health and CMV-seropositive. CDR3 DNA sequence: TGCAGCGTTGTAATGGACTACCGGCCAGCTTTCTTT. This gives the protein CSVVMDYRPAFF.